Each of the 28 T cell receptor beta chains below was sequenced from the same sample in a study of CD8 T cells in Susac syndrome. Random hexamers primed reverse transcription of about 0.5 to 1 ug RNA. Via MiXCR, TCRdb re-called the immunoSEQ multiplex PCR reads, giving one row per CDR3 protein. The sample shows roughly 120,000 distinct CDR3 sequences, 80% to 95% of them seen only once. The sample taken for sequencing was CD8+ T cells from PBMCs. The receptor source for this set is a human donor with multiple sclerosis.

V gene TRBV27 combines with J gene TRBJ2-3; TRBD1 or TRBD2 may be the D gene (5 bases each). Trimming took 6 bases from V and 5 from J, leaving 12 bases between them. The CDR3 extends over 13 amino acids. Germline values: CDR1 MNHEY, CDR2 SMNVEV (reference sequence). The CDR3 spells CASSGTAEDTQYF. Written as DNA, the CDR3 is TGTGCCAGCAGCGGGACCGCGGAAGATACGCAGTATTTT.

This chain links TRBV4-1 with TRBJ2-7, with D possibly called TRBD1 or TRBD2 (5 bases each). CDR3 length equals 14 residues. In germline, CDR1 is MGHRA, CDR2 YSYEKL. The ends were cut back, 4 bases at V and 5 bases at J, with 15 bases in the middle. The CDR3 region is CASSPTRDGNEQYF. In DNA form, the CDR3 reads TGCGCCAGCAGCCCAACTCGGGACGGAAACGAGCAGTACTTC.

The gene calls are TRBV28 and TRBJ2-7; perhaps TRBD2 as D (5 bases). V was clipped by 2 bases and J by 2 bases, with 16 bases between them. The CDR3 spans 16 residues. Germline V gene sequence: CDR1 MDHEN, CDR2 SYDVKM. The chain's CDR3 is CASSLDRGQWAYEQYF. CDR3 nucleotides: TGTGCCAGCAGTTTAGATCGAGGGCAGTGGGCCTACGAGCAGTACTTC.

The chain is built from TRBV29-1 and TRBJ2-7; TRBD1 might be the D (6 bases). From germline, CDR1 is SQVTM and CDR2 ANQGSEA. V lost 8 bases and J lost 7, with 15 bases in between. CDR3 size: 11 residues. CDR3 loop: CSYEGTGEQYF. CDR3 DNA sequence: TGCAGCTACGAGGGCACAGGGGAGCAGTACTTC.

CDR3 nucleotides: TGTGCCAGCAGTTTCGACAGGCTCAGCGACGAGCAGTACTTC. It yields the protein CASSFDRLSDEQYF. The rearrangement joins TRBV27 to TRBJ2-7; a weak D match, TRBD1 (6 bases). The CDR3 has 14 amino acids. The V end lost 3 bases, the J end lost 5 bases, and 14 bases lay between the germline ends. Germline-derived CDR1 and CDR2 are MNHEY and SMNVEV (reference sequence).

CDR3 loop: CASSDRALYNEQFF. CDR3 sequence (DNA): TGTGCCAGTAGTGACCGGGCTCTCTACAATGAGCAGTTCTTC. The chain carries TRBV19 and TRBJ2-1; D gene unclear. CDR1 is LNHDA and CDR2 is SQIVND in the germline V gene (reference sequence). Trimming removed 5 bases from V and 3 bases from J, with 11 bases in between. This CDR3 is built from 14 residues.

This chain links TRBV29-1 with TRBJ1-2; TRBD1 agrees at 7 bases. Germline-derived CDR1 and CDR2 are SQVTM and ANQGSEA. The J segment lost 0 bases and the V segment lost 7 bases, leaving 5 bases of the junction unmatched. This CDR3 contains 13 residues. In DNA, the CDR3 is TGCAGCGCGGAAACAGGGGCTAACTATGGCTACACCTTC. It codes for CSAETGANYGYTF.

The sample holds one count of this clonotype. This chain links TRBV7-8 with TRBJ2-2; 7 positions agree with TRBD1. The CDR3 length is 17 residues. Per germline, CDR1 SGHVS and CDR2 FQNEAQ. V was pared by 6 bases and J by 2 bases, with 12 bases of the junction left unmatched. Here the CDR3 DNA reads TGTGCCAGCAGACGGAACAGGGGCCGGAACAACACCGGGGAGCTGTTTTTT. Translating gives CASRRNRGRNNTGELFF.

The CDR3 here is CASVTTGYQETQYF. The CDR3 bases are TGTGCCAGCGTTACCACAGGCTACCAAGAGACCCAGTACTTC. The chain joins TRBV6-2 or TRBV6-3 to TRBJ2-5, with D tentatively TRBD1 (5 bases). The germline CDR1 and CDR2 sequences are MNHEY and SVGEGT. V was cut by 8 bases and J by 0 bases, with 13 bases left in between. The CDR3 is 14 residues long.

This chain links TRBV12-3 or TRBV12-4 with TRBJ2-1; possibly TRBD1 or TRBD2 for D (7 bases each). Between the trimmed V and J ends, which lost 6 bases and 10 bases, there was a span of 28 bases. The CDR3 spans 17 residues. This CDR3 reads CASSPPKGAGAAGEQFF. The CDR3 region has the DNA TGTGCCAGCAGCCCCCCCAAGGGGGCGGGGGCCGCCGGGGAGCAGTTCTTC.

This clonotype has a single count. The V and J genes are TRBV7-9 and TRBJ2-7; the D is unclear. The length of the CDR3 is 13 residues. V dropped 0 bases and J dropped 4 bases, with 7 bases sitting between them. The germline V gene encodes CDR1 SEHNR and CDR2 FQNEAQ (reference sequence). CDR3 sequence reads: CASSLASIYEQYF. The CDR3 DNA reads TGTGCCAGCAGCTTAGCTTCTATTTACGAGCAGTACTTC.

V usage is TRBV27 and J usage is TRBJ1-5; D is uncertain. Germline lookup yields CDR1 MNHEY and CDR2 SMNVEV (reference sequence). This CDR3 has 15 residues. With 2 bases removed from V and 1 base from J, the gap between germline ends came to 9 bases. The CDR3, as DNA: TGTGCCAGCAGTTTAAGGGTTGGAAGCAATCAGCCCCAGCATTTT. This translates into CASSLRVGSNQPQHF.

The chain has TRBV2 and TRBJ2-1; TRBD2 matches at 16 bases. There are 16 residues in the CDR3. Germline V gene sequence: CDR1 SNHLY, CDR2 FYNNEI. V dropped 6 bases and J dropped 2; count of bases not matched to a gene: 1. DNA of the CDR3: TGTGCCAGCAGGGGGACTAGCGGGGGGGCCTACAATGAGCAGTTCTTC. This sequence encodes CASRGTSGGAYNEQFF.

V is TRBV9 and J is TRBJ2-1; D is possibly TRBD1 or TRBD2 (5 bases each). V lost 4 bases, J lost 8 bases, and 19 bases lay in between. Germline V gene lookup returns CDR1 SGDLS and CDR2 YYNGEE. The length of the CDR3 is 15 residues. CDR3 DNA sequence: TGTGCCAGCAGCCCGAGTCGGGGACGGTCTGATGAGCAGTTCTTC. Translation gives CASSPSRGRSDEQFF.

This chain joins TRBV9 and TRBJ2-7; D perhaps matches TRBD1 (6 bases). The V and J ends lost 4 bases and 0 bases respectively, with 11 bases between them. The CDR3 length is 14 residues. Germline loops: CDR1 SGDLS, CDR2 YYNGEE. The CDR3 bases are TGTGCCAGCAGCCCTGCGGACAGCTCCTACGAGCAGTACTTC. Protein: CASSPADSSYEQYF. Based on the CDR3 plus reference TRBV9 and TRBJ2-7, the full variable domain is DSGVTQTPKHLITATGQRVTLRCSPRSGDLSVYWYQQSLDQGLQFLIQYYNGEERAKGNILERFSAQQFPDLHSELNLSSLELGDSALYFCASSPADSSYEQYFGPGTRLTVT.

The chain carries TRBV5-8 and TRBJ2-7, with a weak D call TRBD2 (5 bases). In germline, CDR1 is SGHTS, CDR2 YDEGEE. This CDR3 is 14 amino acids long. The V and J ends lost 3 bases and 0 bases respectively, with 10 bases between them. The CDR3 DNA sequence: TGTGCCAGCAGCTCCGGACTCCGCTCCTACGAGCAGTACGTC. Protein product: CASSSGLRSYEQYV.

This clonotype was recorded only once. J is TRBJ1-1 and V is TRBV6-1; the D gene is possibly TRBD1 (6 bases). The CDR3 has 14 residues. In germline, CDR1 is MNHNS, CDR2 SASEGT. V gave up 6 bases and J gave up 5 bases, with 16 bases separating them. The CDR3 DNA reads as TGTGCCAGCAGGGGGGACACCCGTTGGACTGAAGCTTTCTTT. The encoded protein is CASRGDTRWTEAFF.

The chain links TRBV6-1 to TRBJ2-4, with D uncertain. V lost 5 bases and J lost 9, with 14 bases in between. Germline-derived CDR1 and CDR2 are MNHNS and SASEGT. The CDR3 sequence is 13 residues long. Written as DNA, the CDR3 is TGTGCCAGCAGTCCCTTATATGGTTTCATTCAGTACTTC. Amino acids: CASSPLYGFIQYF.

This clonotype appeared once. J is TRBJ2-1 and V is TRBV7-3; D not certain. V gave up 5 bases and J gave up 3 bases, with 8 bases separating them. The CDR3 is made up of 13 amino acids. Germline CDR1 is SGHTA and CDR2 is FQGTGA. The CDR3 is CASSVDGYNEQFF. The CDR3 DNA sequence: TGTGCCAGCAGCGTGGACGGCTACAATGAGCAGTTCTTC.

The rearrangement joins TRBV5-4 to TRBJ2-3; D call uncertain. The CDR3 runs 14 residues. The germline V gene encodes CDR1 SGHNT and CDR2 YYREEE (reference sequence). Trimming removed 2 bases from V and 6 bases from J, with 13 bases in between. The CDR3, as DNA: TGTGCCAGCAGCTTAGACTCTACGGTGGATACGCAGTATTTT. It translates to CASSLDSTVDTQYF.

Here the CDR3 reads CSARDRAGRNEQFF. The CDR3 DNA sequence: TGCAGTGCTAGAGATCGGGCCGGTCGCAATGAGCAGTTCTTC. The gene calls are TRBV20-1 and TRBJ2-1; no clear D. CDR1 is DFQATT, CDR2 SNEGSKA, per germline (reference sequence). This CDR3 comprises 14 residues. V dropped 0 bases and J dropped 6 bases, with 12 bases sitting between them.

The chain joins TRBV29-1 to TRBJ1-1; D may be TRBD1 (6 bases). V lost 3 bases to trimming and J lost 3 bases, with 14 bases between them. The CDR3 length is 14 residues. Germline V gene data show CDR1 as SQVTM and CDR2 as ANQGSEA. In nucleotides, the CDR3 is TGCAGCGTTGATGATGTTTCAGGGGACACTGAAGCTTTCTTT. Translation: CSVDDVSGDTEAFF.

The V gene is TRBV7-2, the J gene TRBJ1-1, with 7 bases that match TRBD1. V was clipped by 5 bases and J by 8 bases; unmatched bases: 11. Germline V gives CDR1 SGHTA, CDR2 FQGNSA. CDR3 length equals 14 residues. The CDR3 nucleotides are TGTGCCAGCAGCCAAGACAGGGAAATTGTCGAAGCTTTCTTT. Translated, it gives CASSQDREIVEAFF.

This clonotype appeared once. The chain uses TRBV27 and TRBJ2-7, with D possibly being TRBD2 (6 bases). Germline CDR1 reads MNHEY; CDR2 reads SMNVEV (reference sequence). This CDR3 contains 14 residues. V lost 5 bases, J lost 3 bases, and 14 bases lay in between. The DNA of the CDR3 is TGTGCCAGCAGTGCGGGTGGGGGGATCTACGAGCAGTACGTC. Translating it yields CASSAGGGIYEQYV.

The V and J genes are TRBV29-1 and TRBJ1-1, with D uncertain. This CDR3 is 11 amino acids long. The V end lost 6 bases, the J end lost 7 bases, and 12 bases lay between the germline ends. CDR1 is SQVTM, CDR2 ANQGSEA, per germline. CDR3 sequence reads: CSVLDGYEAFF. The CDR3 nucleotides are TGCAGCGTCTTAGACGGATATGAAGCTTTCTTT. Variable domain in full (rest from reference TRBV29-1 and TRBJ1-1): SAVISQKPSRDICQRGTSLTIQCQVDSQVTMMFWYRQQPGQSLTLIATANQGSEATYESGFVIDKFPISRPNLTFSTLTVSNMSPEDSSIYLCSVLDGYEAFFGQGTRLTVV.

This chain links TRBV9 with TRBJ2-6; perhaps D is TRBD1 or TRBD2 (5 bases each). This CDR3 has 17 residues. V was shortened by 0 bases and J by 0 bases, with 10 bases between the two germline ends. Germline CDR1 reads SGDLS; CDR2 reads YYNGEE. The CDR3 region is CASSVAGTFSGANVLTF. The CDR3, as DNA: TGTGCCAGCAGCGTAGCTGGGACGTTCTCTGGGGCCAACGTCCTGACTTTC.

The chain uses TRBV6-5 and TRBJ2-7; TRBD2 aligns across 7 bases. CDR3 length: 14 residues. Germline CDR1 is MNHEY and CDR2 is SVGAGI. J lost 4 bases, V lost 5 bases, and 8 bases had no gene match. CDR3 DNA sequence: TGTGCCAGCAGTATGCAATCTAGCGGATACGAGCAGTACTTC. Protein: CASSMQSSGYEQYF.

This clonotype was seen once. The V call is TRBV6-5, the J call TRBJ1-1, with no clear D. This CDR3 has 13 amino acids. Germline V gene data show CDR1 as MNHEY and CDR2 as SVGAGI. V was shortened by 6 bases and J by 1 base, with 9 bases between the two germline ends. For the CDR3, the DNA is TGTGCCAGCAGAAGTGGACCGAACACTGAAGCTTTCTTT. Protein: CASRSGPNTEAFF.